The entry below gives a single TCR beta chain sequence along with its context. This entry comes from a study of cytomegalovirus exposure and HLA in healthy donors. The method was immunoSEQ multiplex PCR; TCRdb's version includes in-frame clones alone and lacks a portion of them. The repertoire has roughly 60,000 clones, around 96% of them found once; the top ten carry about 0.96%. V was pared by 1 base and J by 3 bases, with 13 bases between. CDR3 length: 15 amino acids. In germline, CDR1 is SGHDN, CDR2 FVKESK. The chain recombines TRBV14 with TRBJ2-7; TRBD1 might be the D (5 bases). The receptor's source is a man aged 18-30 years in good health and CMV-seronegative. Specimen: PBMCs. This CDR3 is CASSQATVRVYEQYF. The CDR3 DNA sequence: TGTGCCAGCAGCCAAGCCACCGTCAGGGTCTACGAGCAGTACTTC.